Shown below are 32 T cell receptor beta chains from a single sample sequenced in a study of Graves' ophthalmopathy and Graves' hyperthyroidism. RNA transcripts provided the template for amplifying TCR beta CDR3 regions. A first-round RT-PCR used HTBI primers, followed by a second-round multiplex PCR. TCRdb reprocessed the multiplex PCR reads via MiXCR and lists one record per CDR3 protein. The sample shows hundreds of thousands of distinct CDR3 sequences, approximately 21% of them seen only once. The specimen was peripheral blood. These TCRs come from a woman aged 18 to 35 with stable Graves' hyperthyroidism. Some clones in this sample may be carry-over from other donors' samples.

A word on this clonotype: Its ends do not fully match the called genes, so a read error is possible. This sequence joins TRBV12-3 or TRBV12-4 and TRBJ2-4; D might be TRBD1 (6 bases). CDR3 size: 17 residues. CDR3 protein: CASSLPGTFGAKNIKYF. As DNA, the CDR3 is TGTGCCAGCAGTTTACCCGGGACATTCGGAGCCAAAAACATTAAGTACTTC.

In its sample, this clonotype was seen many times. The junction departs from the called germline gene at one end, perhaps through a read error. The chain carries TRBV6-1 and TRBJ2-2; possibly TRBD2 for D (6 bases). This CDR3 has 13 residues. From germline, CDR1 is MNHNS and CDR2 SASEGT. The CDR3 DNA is TGTGCCAGCTCTAATCTGTTGGGCGGGGAGCTGTCTTTT. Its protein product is CASSNLLGGELSF.

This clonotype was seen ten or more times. Here the CDR3 reads CASSREINYGYTF. The CDR3 DNA sequence: TGTGCCAGCAGCCGGGAAATTAACTATGGCTACACCTTC. The genes are TRBV7-2 and TRBJ1-2; D is unresolved. The CDR3 spans 13 residues. The V gene's germline CDR1 is SGHTA and CDR2 FQGNSA. V lost 5 bases and J lost 1, with 8 bases in between.

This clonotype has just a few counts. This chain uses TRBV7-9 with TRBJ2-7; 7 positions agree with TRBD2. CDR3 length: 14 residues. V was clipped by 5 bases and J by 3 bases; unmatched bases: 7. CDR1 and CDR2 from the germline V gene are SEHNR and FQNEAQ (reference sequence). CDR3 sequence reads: CASSSTGGIYEQYF. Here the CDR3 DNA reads TGTGCCAGCAGCAGCACCGGGGGGATCTACGAGCAGTACTTC.

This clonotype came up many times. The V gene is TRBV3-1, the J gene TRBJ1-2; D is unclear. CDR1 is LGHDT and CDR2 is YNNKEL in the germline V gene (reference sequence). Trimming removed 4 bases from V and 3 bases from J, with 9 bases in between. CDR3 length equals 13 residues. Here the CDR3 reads CASSPRRDYGYTF. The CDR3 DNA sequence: TGTGCCAGCAGCCCCAGGCGCGACTATGGCTACACCTTC.

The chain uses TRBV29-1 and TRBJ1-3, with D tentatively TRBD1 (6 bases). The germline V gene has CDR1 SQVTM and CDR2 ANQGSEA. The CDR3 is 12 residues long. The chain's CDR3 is CSFRGPGNTIYF. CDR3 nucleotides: TGCAGTTTCAGGGGTCCTGGAAACACCATATATTTT.

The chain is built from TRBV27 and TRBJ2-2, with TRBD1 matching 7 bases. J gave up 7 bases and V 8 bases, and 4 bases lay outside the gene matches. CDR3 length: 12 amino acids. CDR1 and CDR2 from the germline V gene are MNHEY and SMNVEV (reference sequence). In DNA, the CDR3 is TGTGCCAGCCCCCCAGGGGGCGGGGAGCTGTTTTTT. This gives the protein CASPPGGGELFF.

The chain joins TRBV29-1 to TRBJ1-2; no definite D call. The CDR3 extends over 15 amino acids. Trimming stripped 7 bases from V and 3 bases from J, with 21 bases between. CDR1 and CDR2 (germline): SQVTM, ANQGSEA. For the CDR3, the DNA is TGCAGCGCGTTGTCGCGGGAGGATGAGGACTATGGCTACACCTTC. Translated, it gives CSALSREDEDYGYTF. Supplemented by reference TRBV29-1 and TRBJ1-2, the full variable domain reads SAVISQKPSRDICQRGTSLTIQCQVDSQVTMMFWYRQQPGQSLTLIATANQGSEATYESGFVIDKFPISRPNLTFSTLTVSNMSPEDSSIYLCSALSREDEDYGYTFGSGTRLTVV.

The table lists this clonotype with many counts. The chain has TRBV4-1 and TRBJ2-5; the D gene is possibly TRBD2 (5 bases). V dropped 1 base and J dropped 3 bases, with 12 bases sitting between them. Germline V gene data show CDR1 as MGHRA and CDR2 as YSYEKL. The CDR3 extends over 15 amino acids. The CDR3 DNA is TGCGCCAGCAGCCAAGGGAGGTTGGCGGAAGAGACCCAGTACTTC. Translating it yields CASSQGRLAEETQYF.

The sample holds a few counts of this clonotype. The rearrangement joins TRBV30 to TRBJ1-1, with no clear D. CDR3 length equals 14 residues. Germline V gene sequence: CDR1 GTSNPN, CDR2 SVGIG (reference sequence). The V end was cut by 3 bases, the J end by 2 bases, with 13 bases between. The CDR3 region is CAWSAVVTNTEAFF. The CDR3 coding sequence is TGTGCCTGGAGCGCGGTAGTGACCAACACTGAAGCTTTCTTT.

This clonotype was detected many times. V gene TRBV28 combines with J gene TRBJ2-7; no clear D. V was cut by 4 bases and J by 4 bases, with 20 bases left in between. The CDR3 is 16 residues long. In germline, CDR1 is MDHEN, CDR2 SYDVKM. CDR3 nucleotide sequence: TGTGCCAGCAGTTCGACGTTCTCACCCCAGTGGTACGAGCAGTACTTC. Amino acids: CASSSTFSPQWYEQYF.

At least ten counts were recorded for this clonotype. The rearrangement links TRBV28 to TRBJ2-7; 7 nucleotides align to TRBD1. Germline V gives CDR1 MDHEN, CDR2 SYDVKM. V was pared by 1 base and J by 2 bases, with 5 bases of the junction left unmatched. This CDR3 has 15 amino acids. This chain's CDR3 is CASSLSRQGTYEQYF. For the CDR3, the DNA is TGTGCCAGCAGTTTATCCCGACAGGGAACCTACGAGCAGTACTTC. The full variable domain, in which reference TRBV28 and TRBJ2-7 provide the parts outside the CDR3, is DVKVTQSSRYLVKRTGEKVFLECVQDMDHENMFWYRQDPGLGLRLIYFSYDVKMKEKGDIPEGYSVSREKKERFSLILESASTNQTSMYLCASSLSRQGTYEQYFGPGTRLTVT.

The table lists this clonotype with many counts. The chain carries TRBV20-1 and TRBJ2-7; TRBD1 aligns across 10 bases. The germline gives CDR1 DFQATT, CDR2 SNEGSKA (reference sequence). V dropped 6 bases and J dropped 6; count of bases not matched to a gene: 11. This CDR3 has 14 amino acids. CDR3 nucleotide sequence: TGCAGTGCGCGCCCGGGACAGGGGCCCCTCGAGCAGTACTTC. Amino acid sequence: CSARPGQGPLEQYF.

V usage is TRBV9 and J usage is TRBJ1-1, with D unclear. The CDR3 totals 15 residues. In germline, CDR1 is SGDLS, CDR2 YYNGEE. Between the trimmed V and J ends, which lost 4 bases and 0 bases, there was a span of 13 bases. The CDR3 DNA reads TGTGCCAGCAGCCCCTACGGGCAGTTGAACACTGAAGCTTTCTTT. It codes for CASSPYGQLNTEAFF. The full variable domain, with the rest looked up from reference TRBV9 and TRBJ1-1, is DSGVTQTPKHLITATGQRVTLRCSPRSGDLSVYWYQQSLDQGLQFLIQYYNGEERAKGNILERFSAQQFPDLHSELNLSSLELGDSALYFCASSPYGQLNTEAFFGQGTRLTVV.

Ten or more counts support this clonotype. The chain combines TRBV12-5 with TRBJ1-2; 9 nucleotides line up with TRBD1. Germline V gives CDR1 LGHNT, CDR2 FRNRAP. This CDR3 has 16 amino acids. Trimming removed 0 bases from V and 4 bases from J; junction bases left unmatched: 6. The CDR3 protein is CASGLVMGQGVYGYTF. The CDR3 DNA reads TGTGCTAGTGGTTTGGTAATGGGACAGGGAGTCTATGGCTACACCTTC.

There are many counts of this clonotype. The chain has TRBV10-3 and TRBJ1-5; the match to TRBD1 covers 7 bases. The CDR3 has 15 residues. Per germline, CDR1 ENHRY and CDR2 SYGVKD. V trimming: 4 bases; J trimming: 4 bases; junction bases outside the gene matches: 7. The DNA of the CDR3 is TGTGCCATCAGTGCAGGGACAGAACAGAATCAGCCCCAGCATTTT. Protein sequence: CAISAGTEQNQPQHF.

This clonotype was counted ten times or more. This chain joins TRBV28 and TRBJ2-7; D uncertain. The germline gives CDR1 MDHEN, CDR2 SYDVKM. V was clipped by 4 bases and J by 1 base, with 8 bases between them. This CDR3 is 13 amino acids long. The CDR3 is CASSYTPSYEQYF. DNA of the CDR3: TGTGCCAGCAGTTATACACCGTCCTACGAGCAGTACTTC. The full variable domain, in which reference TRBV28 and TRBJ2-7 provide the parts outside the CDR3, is DVKVTQSSRYLVKRTGEKVFLECVQDMDHENMFWYRQDPGLGLRLIYFSYDVKMKEKGDIPEGYSVSREKKERFSLILESASTNQTSMYLCASSYTPSYEQYFGPGTRLTVT.

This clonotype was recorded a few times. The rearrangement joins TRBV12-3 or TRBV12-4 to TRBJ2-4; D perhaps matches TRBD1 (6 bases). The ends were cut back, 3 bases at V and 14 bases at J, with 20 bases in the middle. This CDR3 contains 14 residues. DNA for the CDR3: TGTGCCAGCAGTTTCGGACAGTCAATGGGGGTTAAGTACTTC. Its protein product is CASSFGQSMGVKYF.

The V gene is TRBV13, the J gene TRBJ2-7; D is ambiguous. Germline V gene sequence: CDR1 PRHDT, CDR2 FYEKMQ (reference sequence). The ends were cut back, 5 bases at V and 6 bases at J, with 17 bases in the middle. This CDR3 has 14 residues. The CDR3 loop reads CASSPEIGVIEQYF. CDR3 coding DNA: TGTGCCAGCAGCCCGGAGATAGGTGTCATCGAGCAGTACTTC.

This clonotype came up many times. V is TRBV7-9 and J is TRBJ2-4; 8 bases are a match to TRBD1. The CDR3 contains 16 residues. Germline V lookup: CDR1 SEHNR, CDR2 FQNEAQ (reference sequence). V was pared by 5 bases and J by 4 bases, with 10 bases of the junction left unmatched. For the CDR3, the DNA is TGTGCCAGCAGCCCTTGGACAGGGAGGTCGAAAAACATTCAGTACTTC. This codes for CASSPWTGRSKNIQYF.

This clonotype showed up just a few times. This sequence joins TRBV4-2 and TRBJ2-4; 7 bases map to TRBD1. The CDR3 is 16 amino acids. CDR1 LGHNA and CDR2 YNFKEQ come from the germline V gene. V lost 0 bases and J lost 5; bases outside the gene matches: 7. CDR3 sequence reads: CASSQEGTARQNIQYF. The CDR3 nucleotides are TGTGCCAGCAGCCAAGAGGGGACAGCAAGACAAAACATTCAGTACTTC.

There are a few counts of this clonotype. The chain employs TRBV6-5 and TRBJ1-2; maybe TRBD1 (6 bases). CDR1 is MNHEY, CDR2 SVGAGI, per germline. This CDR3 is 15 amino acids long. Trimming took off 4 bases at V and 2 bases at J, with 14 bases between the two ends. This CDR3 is CASSFGGPLNYGYTF. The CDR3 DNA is TGTGCCAGCAGTTTCGGGGGGCCTCTAAACTATGGCTACACCTTC.

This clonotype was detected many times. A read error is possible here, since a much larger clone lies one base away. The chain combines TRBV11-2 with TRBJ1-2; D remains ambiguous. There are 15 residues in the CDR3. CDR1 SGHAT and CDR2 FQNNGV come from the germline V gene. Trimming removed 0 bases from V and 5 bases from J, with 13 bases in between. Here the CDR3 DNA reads TGTGCCAGCAGCTTAGAACTCACCCCTTATTATGGCTACACCTTC. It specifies CASSLELTPYYGYTF.

CDR3 in amino acids: CASSYSTSSYEQYF. The CDR3 bases are TGTGCCAGCAGCTATTCAACTAGCTCCTACGAGCAGTACTTC. J is TRBJ2-7 and V is TRBV6-5; D possibly corresponds to TRBD2 (5 bases). The CDR3 consists of 14 residues. Germline CDR1 reads MNHEY; CDR2 reads SVGAGI. Trimming left V 6 bases short and J 0 bases short, with 12 bases between.

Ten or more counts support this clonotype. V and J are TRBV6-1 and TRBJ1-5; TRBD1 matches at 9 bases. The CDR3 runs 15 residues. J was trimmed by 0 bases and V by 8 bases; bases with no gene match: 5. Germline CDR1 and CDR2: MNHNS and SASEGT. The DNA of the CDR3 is TGTGCCAGCTCGACAGGGGGATATAGCAATCAGCCCCAGCATTTT. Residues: CASSTGGYSNQPQHF.

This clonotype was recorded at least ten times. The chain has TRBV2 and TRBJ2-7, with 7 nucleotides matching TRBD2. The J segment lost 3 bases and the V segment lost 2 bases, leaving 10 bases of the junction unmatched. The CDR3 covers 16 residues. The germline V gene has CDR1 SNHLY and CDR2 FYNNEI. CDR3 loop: CASSESGESPNYEQYF. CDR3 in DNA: TGTGCCAGCAGTGAAAGCGGGGAATCTCCCAACTACGAGCAGTACTTC.

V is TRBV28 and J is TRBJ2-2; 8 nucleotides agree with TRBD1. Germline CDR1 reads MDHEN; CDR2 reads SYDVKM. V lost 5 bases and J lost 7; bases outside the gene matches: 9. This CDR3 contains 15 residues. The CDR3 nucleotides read TGTGCCAGCAGTCCCCGGACAGGGTTTAACGGGGAGCTGTTTTTT. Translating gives CASSPRTGFNGELFF.

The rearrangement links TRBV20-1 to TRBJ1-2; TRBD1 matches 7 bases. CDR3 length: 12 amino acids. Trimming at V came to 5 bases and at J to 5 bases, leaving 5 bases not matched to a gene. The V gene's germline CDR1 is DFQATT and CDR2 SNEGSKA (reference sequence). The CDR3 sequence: CSALDRSYGYTF. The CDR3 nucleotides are TGCAGTGCTTTGGACAGGTCTTATGGCTACACCTTC.

CDR3 DNA sequence: TGTGCCACCAGTGATTGGGGAGATTCGGAGCCCCAGCATTTT. It specifies CATSDWGDSEPQHF. The genes are TRBV24-1 and TRBJ1-5; no firm D call. Germline V CDR1 and CDR2: KGHDR, SFDVKD. The CDR3 runs to 14 residues. V gave up 2 bases and J gave up 8 bases, with 12 bases separating them.

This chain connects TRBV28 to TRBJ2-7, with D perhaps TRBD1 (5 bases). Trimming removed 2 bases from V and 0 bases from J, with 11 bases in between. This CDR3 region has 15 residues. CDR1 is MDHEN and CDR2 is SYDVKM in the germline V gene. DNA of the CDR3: TGTGCCAGCAGTTTACCCAGGGAAGTCTCCTACGAGCAGTACTTC. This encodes CASSLPREVSYEQYF.

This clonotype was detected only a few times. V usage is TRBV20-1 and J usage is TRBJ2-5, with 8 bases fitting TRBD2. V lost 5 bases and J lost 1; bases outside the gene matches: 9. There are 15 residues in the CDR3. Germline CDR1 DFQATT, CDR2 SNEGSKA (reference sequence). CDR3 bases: TGCAGTGCTGGTTCATTGCGGGGGGTCCAAGAGACCCAGTACTTC. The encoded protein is CSAGSLRGVQETQYF.

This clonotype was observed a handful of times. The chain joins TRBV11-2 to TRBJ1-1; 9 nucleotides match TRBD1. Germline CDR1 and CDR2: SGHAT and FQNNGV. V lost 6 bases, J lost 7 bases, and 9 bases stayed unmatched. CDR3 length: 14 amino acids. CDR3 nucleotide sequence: TGTGCCAGCAGTACGAACAGGGGGCCACGTGAAGCTTTCTTT. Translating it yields CASSTNRGPREAFF.